One sample yielded the 21 T cell receptor beta chains listed below, sequenced in a study of T-cell reconstitution after alpha-beta-depleted transplantation in children. Unique molecular identifiers were incorporated during preparation of the TCRbeta library. Via MiXCR, TCRdb re-called the PCR reads, giving one row per CDR3 protein. The sample yields a few hundred thousand distinct CDR3 sequences, about a sixth seen once. This sample comprised PBMCs from the stem cell graft donor, obtained from the stem cell graft. These receptor sequences come from a human donor who donated a stem cell graft to a child with acute lymphoblastic leukemia.

This clonotype was detected only a few times. The chain employs TRBV19 and TRBJ2-2; no clear D. This CDR3 region has 14 residues. Germline CDR1 is LNHDA and CDR2 is SQIVND (reference sequence). The V and J ends lost 10 bases and 2 bases respectively, with 14 bases between them. CDR3 region: CATSEVENTGELFF. The DNA for the CDR3 is TGTGCCACCTCTGAGGTGGAAAACACCGGGGAGCTGTTTTTT.

This clonotype was picked up many times. V is TRBV5-1 and J is TRBJ2-5; D is possibly TRBD1 (5 bases). The V and J ends lost 2 bases and 2 bases respectively, with 13 bases between them. CDR1 SGHRS and CDR2 YFSETQ come from the germline V gene. The CDR3 sequence is 15 residues long. The CDR3 nucleotides are TGCGCCAGCAGCTTTGGTGTGACAGTTCAAGAGACCCAGTACTTC. This codes for CASSFGVTVQETQYF.

The chain has TRBV7-9 and TRBJ2-1; tentative D call: TRBD2 (7 bases). Trimming cost V 5 bases and J 7 bases, with 15 bases left between them. The CDR3 has 14 residues. Per germline, CDR1 SEHNR and CDR2 FQNEAQ (reference sequence). The CDR3 loop reads CASSLLGGANEQFF. CDR3 sequence (DNA): TGTGCCAGCAGCCTACTTGGGGGGGCTAATGAGCAGTTCTTC.

In its sample, this clonotype was seen a few times. As DNA, the CDR3 is TGTGCCAGCAGCTTTGCCCAGGGCCCGAACACTGAAGCTTTCTTT. This codes for CASSFAQGPNTEAFF. The chain is built from TRBV7-9 and TRBJ1-1; D may be TRBD1 (5 bases). With 3 bases removed from V and 1 base from J, the gap between germline ends came to 12 bases. The CDR3 spans 15 residues. Germline loops: CDR1 SEHNR, CDR2 FQNEAQ (reference sequence). The full variable domain, completed using reference TRBV7-9 and TRBJ1-1, is DTGVSQNPRHKITKRGQNVTFRCDPISEHNRLYWYRQTLGQGPEFLTYFQNEAQLEKSRLLSDRFSAERPKGSFSTLEIQRTEQGDSAMYLCASSFAQGPNTEAFFGQGTRLTVV.

This clonotype came up a few times. The V and J genes are TRBV27 and TRBJ2-4, with 9 bases that match TRBD1. This CDR3 has 15 residues. V trimming: 6 bases; J trimming: 6 bases; junction bases outside the gene matches: 9. Per the germline V gene, CDR1 is MNHEY and CDR2 is SMNVEV (reference sequence). DNA for the CDR3: TGTGCCAGCAGCGCTACAGGGGGCGCGGTAAACATTCAGTACTTC. The encoded protein is CASSATGGAVNIQYF.

This clonotype appeared a few times. V is TRBV2 and J is TRBJ1-1, with D unclear. V lost 1 base and J lost 3, with 12 bases in between. CDR3 length equals 15 residues. In germline, CDR1 is SNHLY, CDR2 FYNNEI. The CDR3 loop reads CASSEEAERDTEAFF. The CDR3 DNA is TGTGCCAGCAGTGAAGAAGCAGAACGGGACACTGAAGCTTTCTTT.

J is TRBJ2-1 and V is TRBV5-1, with D possibly TRBD1 on 5 matching bases. The CDR3 runs to 14 residues. Germline V lookup: CDR1 SGHRS, CDR2 YFSETQ. V was clipped by 2 bases and J by 5 bases, with 11 bases between them. The CDR3 loop is CASSLVDSNNEQFF. The DNA of the CDR3 is TGCGCCAGCAGCTTAGTCGACAGCAACAATGAGCAGTTCTTC.

The table lists this clonotype with many counts. V usage is TRBV7-9 and J usage is TRBJ2-5; TRBD1 aligns across 9 bases. There are 12 residues in the CDR3. Per the germline V gene, CDR1 is SEHNR and CDR2 is FQNEAQ (reference sequence). V gave up 5 bases and J gave up 6 bases; unmatched junction bases: 1. In nucleotides, the CDR3 is TGTGCCAGCAGCGGACAGGGGAAGACCCAGTACTTC. Its translation is CASSGQGKTQYF.

This clonotype has just a few counts. The chain has TRBV5-1 and TRBJ2-1, with 7 bases matching TRBD1. V lost 1 base, J lost 5 bases, and 6 bases stayed unmatched. CDR3 length: 15 residues. Germline V gene sequence: CDR1 SGHRS, CDR2 YFSETQ. CDR3 sequence reads: CASSLRQGSHNEQFF. CDR3 DNA sequence: TGCGCCAGCAGCTTGCGACAGGGTAGCCACAATGAGCAGTTCTTC.

This clonotype was seen a handful of times. V is TRBV12-3 or TRBV12-4 and J is TRBJ1-5; possibly TRBD1 for D (5 bases). This CDR3 contains 13 residues. Deletions cut 3 bases from V and 7 bases from J, with 10 bases between. CDR3 coding DNA: TGTGCCAGCAGTTTTTCGTGGGGGCAGCCCCAGCATTTT. It specifies CASSFSWGQPQHF.

This clonotype was counted only a few times. The chain couples TRBV12-3 or TRBV12-4 to TRBJ2-5; D unclear. This CDR3 is built from 13 residues. V dropped 2 bases and J dropped 2 bases, with 6 bases sitting between them. The CDR3 DNA reads as TGTGCCAGCAGTTTACGTGAACAAGAGACCCAGTACTTC. Its protein is CASSLREQETQYF.

The chain links TRBV14 to TRBJ2-7, with a weak D call TRBD1 (6 bases). Germline values: CDR1 SGHDN, CDR2 FVKESK. V was trimmed by 3 bases and J by 3 bases, leaving 12 bases between them. The CDR3 is 14 amino acids. Here the CDR3 reads CASSHRDTYYEQYF. The CDR3 region has the DNA TGTGCCAGCAGCCACCGGGACACTTACTACGAGCAGTACTTC.

V is TRBV20-1 and J is TRBJ2-2; D remains unclear. Germline lookup yields CDR1 DFQATT and CDR2 SNEGSKA (reference sequence). The V gene lost 4 bases and the J gene lost 7 bases, with 13 bases spanning the gap. The CDR3 is made up of 13 amino acids. DNA of the CDR3: TGCAGTGCTACCCGGGTGAATGGCGGGGAGCTGTTTTTT. It translates to CSATRVNGGELFF.

This clonotype was observed a few times. The V call is TRBV6-5, the J call TRBJ1-1; 10 bases agree with TRBD1. The J segment lost 7 bases and the V segment lost 0 bases, leaving 5 bases of the junction unmatched. This CDR3 region has 15 residues. The germline V gene has CDR1 MNHEY and CDR2 SVGAGI. The CDR3: CASSYSGRTGGEAFF. The CDR3 coding sequence is TGTGCCAGCAGTTACTCGGGACGGACAGGGGGTGAAGCTTTCTTT.

The V and J genes are TRBV2 and TRBJ2-7; 7 bases align to TRBD1. With V trimmed by 2 bases and J by 6 bases, 7 bases remained unmatched. CDR1 is SNHLY and CDR2 is FYNNEI in the germline V gene. This CDR3 contains 14 residues. CDR3 nucleotides: TGTGCCAGCAGTGAAAGGACAGGTTTGGCCGAGCAGTACTTC. It translates to CASSERTGLAEQYF.

This clonotype was counted at least ten times. This rearrangement joins TRBV12-3 or TRBV12-4 to TRBJ2-1; D is possibly TRBD1 (6 bases). Trimming cost V 3 bases and J 9 bases, with 6 bases left between them. This CDR3 has 11 amino acids. Written as DNA, the CDR3 is TGTGCCAGCAGTTTCAGGGGTGAGCAGTTCTTC. Amino acids: CASSFRGEQFF.

This clonotype was observed a few times. J is TRBJ2-1 and V is TRBV29-1; 14 positions agree with TRBD2. The V gene's germline CDR1 is SQVTM and CDR2 ANQGSEA. The CDR3 extends over 15 amino acids. With V trimmed by 7 bases and J by 4 bases, 6 bases remained unmatched. Here the CDR3 reads CSGLAGGPGYNEQFF. The CDR3, as DNA: TGCAGCGGACTAGCGGGAGGGCCAGGTTACAATGAGCAGTTCTTC.

The chain is built from TRBV7-9 and TRBJ1-1, with 9 bases that match TRBD1. The J segment lost 4 bases and the V segment lost 4 bases, leaving 7 bases of the junction unmatched. Germline CDR1 reads SEHNR; CDR2 reads FQNEAQ (reference sequence). CDR3 length: 15 amino acids. The CDR3 reads CASSSDRGGTTEAFF. The CDR3 bases are TGTGCCAGCAGCTCGGACAGGGGAGGGACCACTGAAGCTTTCTTT.

The CDR3 sequence is CATTGTIAYEQYF. The CDR3 DNA is TGTGCCACCACCGGGACTATTGCCTACGAGCAGTACTTC. The genes are TRBV7-3 and TRBJ2-7, with 7 bases fitting TRBD2. V shed 10 bases and J 2 bases; nucleotides not matched to a gene: 8. The CDR3 loop spans 13 amino acids. The V gene's germline CDR1 is SGHTA and CDR2 FQGTGA.

The table lists this clonotype with a few counts. The chain couples TRBV21-1 to TRBJ2-1; no check of the table's D call, TRBD1, against the DNA was made. TRBV21-1 is marked as a pseudogene. There are 17 residues in the CDR3. The CDR3 protein is CASSKALWRGVNNEQFF. As DNA, the CDR3 is TGTGCCAGCAGCAAAGCGCTTTGGAGGGGGGTTAACAATGAGCAGTTCTTC.

This clonotype came up a few times. J is TRBJ2-1 and V is TRBV6-1, with D hard to call. The CDR3 consists of 14 residues. The V end lost 4 bases, the J end lost 9 bases, and 16 bases lay between the germline ends. CDR1 MNHNS and CDR2 SASEGT come from the germline V gene. In DNA, the CDR3 is TGTGCCAGCAGTGGGACGTTTCCTTGGGTTGAGCAGTTCTTC. Translating it yields CASSGTFPWVEQFF.